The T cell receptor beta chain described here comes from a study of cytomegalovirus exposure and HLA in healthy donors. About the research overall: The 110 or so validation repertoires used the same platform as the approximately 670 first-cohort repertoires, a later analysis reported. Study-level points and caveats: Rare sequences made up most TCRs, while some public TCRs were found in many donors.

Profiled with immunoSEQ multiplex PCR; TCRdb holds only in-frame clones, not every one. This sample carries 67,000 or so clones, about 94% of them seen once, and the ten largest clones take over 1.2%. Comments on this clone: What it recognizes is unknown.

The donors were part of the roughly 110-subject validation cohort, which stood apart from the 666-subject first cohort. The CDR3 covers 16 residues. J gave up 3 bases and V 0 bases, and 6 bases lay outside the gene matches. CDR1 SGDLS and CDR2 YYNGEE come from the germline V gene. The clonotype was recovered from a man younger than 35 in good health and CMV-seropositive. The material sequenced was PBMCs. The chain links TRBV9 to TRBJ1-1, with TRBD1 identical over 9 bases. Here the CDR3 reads CASSVEGDRVDTEAFF. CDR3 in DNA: TGTGCCAGCAGCGTAGAGGGGGACAGGGTGGACACTGAAGCTTTCTTT.